Detailed here is one T cell receptor beta chain. The entry originates in a study of memory CD8 T cells in hepatitis C reinfection. Background on the study: Reinfection meant HCV RNA positivity after two negatives ≥60 days apart.

This sample's time point: pre-reinfection, 55 to 20 weeks before reinfection detection. TCR sequencing was done directly ex vivo on sorted cells, without expansion in vitro. Germline CDR1 MGHRA, CDR2 YSYEKL. V lost 3 bases to trimming and J lost 4 bases, with 16 bases between them. CDR3 length: 15 residues. Libraries were prepared by immunoSEQ multiplex PCR; TCRdb keeps only in-frame clonotypes and omits some of them. The repertoire consists of about 50,000 clones, with 89% occurring once and the leading ten covering about 1%. V gene TRBV4-1 combines with J gene TRBJ2-7, with a tentative D call TRBD1 (5 bases). The sample was naive CD8+ T cells sorted from blood. The origin of this receptor is a man aged 18 to 29 with hepatitis C virus infection. The CDR3 loop is CASSHLTVSSYEQYF. DNA for the CDR3: TGCGCCAGCAGCCACCTGACAGTCAGCAGTTACGAGCAGTACTTC.